Presented here are 22 T cell receptor beta chains from one specimen sequenced in a study of CD8 T cells in ankylosing spondylitis. Study results and limitations: About 8 highly homologous variants made up a TCR beta motif that seemed to typify ankylosing spondylitis blood.

These receptors have no identified antigens. TCRdb used MiXCR to reprocess the 5' RACE reads, holding one entry per CDR3 protein. The sample has 390,000 or so distinct CDR3 sequences, approximately 20% seen once. Sequenced: blood, either unsorted or a sorted T cell fraction (not recorded which). These receptors were obtained from a male donor with ankylosing spondylitis.

This rearrangement joins TRBV28 to TRBJ2-7; 8 bases are shared with TRBD1. There are 13 residues in the CDR3. With V trimmed by 6 bases and J by 3 bases, 4 bases remained unmatched. Germline V gene data show CDR1 as MDHEN and CDR2 as SYDVKM. The CDR3 DNA reads as TGTGCCAGCAGAGCAGGGGGCCTCTACGAGCAGTACTTC. Translation gives CASRAGGLYEQYF.

The rearrangement joins TRBV12-3 or TRBV12-4 to TRBJ1-6; D not certain. V lost 1 base to trimming and J lost 7 bases, with 11 bases between them. This CDR3 is built from 15 residues. The chain's CDR3 is CASSLGGTSNSPLHF. In DNA form, the CDR3 reads TGTGCCAGCAGTTTAGGGGGAACGTCAAATTCACCCCTCCACTTT.

This clonotype showed up just a few times. The chain combines TRBV12-3 or TRBV12-4 with TRBJ1-4; D gene unclear. V was cut by 5 bases and J by 3 bases, with 4 bases left in between. The CDR3 runs 12 residues. The chain's CDR3 is CASSRSNEKLFF. The CDR3 DNA reads TGTGCCAGCAGTCGCTCTAATGAAAAACTGTTTTTT.

J is TRBJ2-2 and V is TRBV7-2, with 7 bases fitting TRBD2. Germline assignment: CDR1 SGHTA and CDR2 FQGNSA. V lost 5 bases, J lost 3 bases, and 6 bases stayed unmatched. CDR3 size: 15 residues. CDR3 bases: TGTGCCAGCAGCCCCACCAGCGGGGACACCGGGGAGCTGTTTTTT. It specifies CASSPTSGDTGELFF.

This clonotype was seen many times. The chain has TRBV5-1 and TRBJ1-6; TRBD1 is a possible D gene (5 bases). This CDR3 has 14 residues. V lost 1 base to trimming and J lost 7 bases, with 9 bases between them. The germline gives CDR1 SGHRS, CDR2 YFSETQ. Here the CDR3 DNA reads TGCGCCAGCAGCTTGTCGAACAGGAATTCACCCCTCCACTTT. The encoded protein is CASSLSNRNSPLHF.

The rearrangement links TRBV6-2 or TRBV6-3 to TRBJ2-1, with 10 bases that match TRBD1. Germline V CDR1 and CDR2: MNHEY, SVGEGT. Trimming removed 6 bases from V and 6 bases from J; junction bases left unmatched: 2. The CDR3 length is 13 residues. CDR3 coding DNA: TGTGCCAGCAGGGGACAGGGGAGCAATGAGCAGTTCTTC. Translated, it gives CASRGQGSNEQFF.

This clonotype was recorded many times. The chain joins TRBV5-1 to TRBJ1-4; 8 bases match TRBD1. The CDR3 totals 14 residues. V gave up 3 bases and J gave up 8 bases; unmatched junction bases: 6. Germline values: CDR1 SGHRS, CDR2 YFSETQ. The DNA of the CDR3 is TGCGCCAGCAGCTCGCAGGGGGCAGGAGAAAAACTGTTTTTT. Amino acids: CASSSQGAGEKLFF.

This clonotype was seen only a few times. The genes are TRBV3-1 and TRBJ2-7; D not certain. In germline, CDR1 is LGHDT, CDR2 YNNKEL (reference sequence). The CDR3 consists of 13 residues. V was pared by 7 bases and J by 4 bases, with 14 bases between. The CDR3 coding sequence is TGTGCCAGCATGAGCCGCGATCTATACGAGCAGTACTTC. Its protein is CASMSRDLYEQYF.

This clonotype was seen a handful of times. The chain is built from TRBV7-2 and TRBJ1-1; tentatively, D is TRBD1 (5 bases). CDR3 length equals 16 residues. Germline V CDR1 and CDR2: SGHTA, FQGNSA. V was trimmed by 0 bases and J by 1 base, leaving 12 bases between them. In DNA, the CDR3 is TGTGCCAGCAGCTTAGCCGCAGGGCAGCGGAACACTGAAGCTTTCTTT. Translated: CASSLAAGQRNTEAFF.

The CDR3 DNA is TGTGCCAGCAGCTTACTCGGACAGAGAATTGAAGCTTTCTTT. Translation gives CASSLLGQRIEAFF. J is TRBJ1-1 and V is TRBV7-2; the D gene is possibly TRBD1 (6 bases). Between the trimmed V and J ends, which lost 2 bases and 7 bases, there was a span of 14 bases. CDR1 is SGHTA, CDR2 FQGNSA, per germline. The CDR3 is made up of 14 amino acids.

The V call is TRBV28, the J call TRBJ2-4, with D perhaps TRBD2 (6 bases). CDR3 length: 16 amino acids. Germline V gene sequence: CDR1 MDHEN, CDR2 SYDVKM. The V and J ends lost 5 bases and 3 bases respectively, with 17 bases between them. The CDR3, as DNA: TGTGCCAGCAGTGGGGTGGAGGGGCTGGTCAAAAACATTCAGTACTTC. As protein: CASSGVEGLVKNIQYF.

The sample holds a few counts of this clonotype. The rearrangement joins TRBV5-1 to TRBJ1-2, with D possibly matching TRBD1 (5 bases). Germline loops: CDR1 SGHRS, CDR2 YFSETQ. The V end lost 0 bases, the J end lost 8 bases, and 17 bases lay between the germline ends. The CDR3 is made up of 15 amino acids. In nucleotides, the CDR3 is TGCGCCAGCAGCTTGGATCAGTGGGGCGGGAGAGGCTACACCTTC. Its protein product is CASSLDQWGGRGYTF.

The table lists this clonotype with a few counts. J is TRBJ2-1 and V is TRBV20-1; 11 positions match TRBD2. Germline V gene sequence: CDR1 DFQATT, CDR2 SNEGSKA (reference sequence). The CDR3 covers 14 residues. Trimming at V came to 5 bases and at J to 2 bases, leaving 2 bases not matched to a gene. The DNA of the CDR3 is TGCAGTGCTGATAGCGGGAGGGCCTACAATGAGCAGTTCTTC. Residues: CSADSGRAYNEQFF.

This clonotype was observed a few times. The genes are TRBV20-1 and TRBJ1-2, with 7 bases identical to TRBD1. J lost 2 bases, V lost 5 bases, and 2 bases had no gene match. The CDR3 loop spans 12 amino acids. CDR1 DFQATT and CDR2 SNEGSKA come from the germline V gene (reference sequence). The CDR3 reads CSAVQGNYGYTF. CDR3 DNA: TGCAGTGCTGTACAGGGGAACTATGGCTACACCTTC.

This clonotype appeared a few times. This sequence joins TRBV12-5 and TRBJ1-2; tentative D call: TRBD1 (6 bases). CDR3 length equals 12 residues. The germline V gene has CDR1 LGHNT and CDR2 FRNRAP. V dropped 4 bases and J dropped 7 bases, with 10 bases sitting between them. DNA for the CDR3: TGTGCTAGTGGTTCTACAGGGACTGGCTACACCTTC. Residues: CASGSTGTGYTF.

The table lists this clonotype with a few counts. The chain has TRBV11-2 and TRBJ2-1; 8 bases map to TRBD1. Germline CDR1 reads SGHAT; CDR2 reads FQNNGV. This CDR3 region has 13 residues. The V gene end was trimmed by 5 bases and the J gene end by 11 bases; junction bases not matched to a gene: 8. The CDR3 bases are TGTGCCAGCAGCATAGGACAGGGAGTGAAGCAGTTCTTC. It codes for CASSIGQGVKQFF.

The chain recombines TRBV4-2 with TRBJ2-2; 7 bases agree with TRBD2. V gave up 3 bases and J gave up 1 base; unmatched junction bases: 2. Germline CDR1 is LGHNA and CDR2 is YNFKEQ. The CDR3 consists of 15 residues. The CDR3: CASSQAGVNTGELFF. In DNA, the CDR3 is TGTGCCAGCAGCCAGGCGGGGGTGAACACCGGGGAGCTGTTTTTT.

The V and J genes are TRBV28 and TRBJ1-2; a weak D match, TRBD1 (5 bases). This CDR3 contains 14 residues. V was shortened by 7 bases and J by 2 bases, with 14 bases between the two germline ends. CDR1 and CDR2 from the germline V gene are MDHEN and SYDVKM. The CDR3: CASIPGPTNYGYTF. CDR3 coding DNA: TGTGCCAGCATCCCGGGACCGACAAACTATGGCTACACCTTC.

The chain carries TRBV5-1 and TRBJ2-1; no clear D gene. CDR1 and CDR2 from the germline V gene are SGHRS and YFSETQ. V was shortened by 1 base and J by 6 bases, with 11 bases between the two germline ends. The CDR3 length is 14 residues. CDR3 in amino acids: CASSLNAVLNEQFF. The CDR3, as DNA: TGCGCCAGCAGCTTGAACGCGGTTCTCAATGAGCAGTTCTTC.

CDR3 sequence reads: CASSQPHRGSSQPQHF. The CDR3 nucleotides read TGCGCCAGCAGCCAGCCTCACAGGGGTTCTAGTCAGCCCCAGCATTTT. The rearrangement joins TRBV4-1 to TRBJ1-5; 7 bases are shared with TRBD1. Germline V CDR1 and CDR2: MGHRA, YSYEKL. V trimming: 3 bases; J trimming: 6 bases; junction bases outside the gene matches: 11. The CDR3 consists of 16 residues.

The rearrangement uses TRBV2 and TRBJ2-3, with 11 nucleotides matching TRBD1. CDR3 length: 15 amino acids. The trim removed 6 bases at V and 6 bases at J, leaving 8 bases unmatched. Germline CDR1 is SNHLY and CDR2 is FYNNEI. In DNA, the CDR3 is TGTGCCAGCAGCCGTGGACAGGGGGCGAGGGATACGCAGTATTTT. Protein: CASSRGQGARDTQYF. Supplemented by reference TRBV2 and TRBJ2-3, the full variable domain reads EPEVTQTPSHQVTQMGQEVILRCVPISNHLYFYWYRQILGQKVEFLVSFYNNEISEKSEIFDDQFSVERPDGSNFTLKIRSTKLEDSAMYFCASSRGQGARDTQYFGPGTRLTVL.

The rearrangement links TRBV20-1 to TRBJ2-7; 9 positions agree with TRBD1. The CDR3 is 15 amino acids. Trimming removed 2 bases from V and 5 bases from J; junction bases left unmatched: 10. Germline V gene lookup returns CDR1 DFQATT and CDR2 SNEGSKA (reference sequence). CDR3 loop: CSARPQQGAANEQYF. Written as DNA, the CDR3 is TGCAGTGCTAGACCCCAACAGGGGGCGGCAAACGAGCAGTACTTC.